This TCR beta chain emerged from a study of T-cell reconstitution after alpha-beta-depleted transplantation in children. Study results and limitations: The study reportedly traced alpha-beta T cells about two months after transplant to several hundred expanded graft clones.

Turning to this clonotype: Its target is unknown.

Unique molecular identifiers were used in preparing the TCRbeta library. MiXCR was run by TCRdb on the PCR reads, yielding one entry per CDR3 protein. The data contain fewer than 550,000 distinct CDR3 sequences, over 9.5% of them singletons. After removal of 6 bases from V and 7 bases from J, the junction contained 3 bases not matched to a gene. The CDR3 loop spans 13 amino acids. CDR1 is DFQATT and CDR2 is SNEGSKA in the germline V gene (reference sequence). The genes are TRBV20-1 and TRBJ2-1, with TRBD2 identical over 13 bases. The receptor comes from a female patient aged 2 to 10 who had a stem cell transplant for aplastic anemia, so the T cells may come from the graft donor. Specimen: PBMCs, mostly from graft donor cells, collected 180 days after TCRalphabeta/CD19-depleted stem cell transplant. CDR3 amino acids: CSARTSGGNEQFF. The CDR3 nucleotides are TGCAGTGCCAGGACTAGCGGGGGTAATGAGCAGTTCTTC.